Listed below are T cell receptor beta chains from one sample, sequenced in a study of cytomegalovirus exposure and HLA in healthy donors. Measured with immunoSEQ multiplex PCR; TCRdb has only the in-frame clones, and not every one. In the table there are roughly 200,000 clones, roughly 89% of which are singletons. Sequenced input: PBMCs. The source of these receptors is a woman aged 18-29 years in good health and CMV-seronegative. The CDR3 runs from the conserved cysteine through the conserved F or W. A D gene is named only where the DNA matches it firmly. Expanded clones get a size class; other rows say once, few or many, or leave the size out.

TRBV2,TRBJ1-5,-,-,CASSITMPQPQHF,TGTGCCAGCAGTATCACAATGCCTCAGCCCCAGCATTTT
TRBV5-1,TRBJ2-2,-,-,CASSLRRGPLGTGELFF,TGCGCCAGCAGCCTTAGGCGGGGACCCCTGGGCACCGGGGAGCTGTTTTTT
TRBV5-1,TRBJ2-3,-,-,CASSLDRGTDTQYF,TGCGCCAGCAGCTTGGACCGGGGGACAGATACGCAGTATTTT
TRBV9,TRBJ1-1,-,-,CASSVEGADTEAFF,TGTGCCAGCAGCGTGGAGGGTGCGGACACTGAAGCTTTCTTT
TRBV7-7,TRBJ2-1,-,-,CASSLGPSYNEQFF,TGTGCCAGCAGCTTAGGGCCCTCTTACAATGAGCAGTTCTTC
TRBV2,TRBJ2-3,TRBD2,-,CASSPAASKLADTQYF,TGTGCCAGCAGCCCGGCTGCCTCAAAACTAGCGGATACGCAGTATTTT
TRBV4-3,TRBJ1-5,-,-,CASSQDSANQPQHF,TGCGCCAGCAGCCAAGATTCCGCGAATCAGCCCCAGCATTTT
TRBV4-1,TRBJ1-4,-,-,CASRRTANEKLFF,TGCGCCAGCAGGCGGACAGCTAATGAAAAACTGTTTTTT
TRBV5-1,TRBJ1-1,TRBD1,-,CASITGVGGTEAFF,TGCGCCAGCATCACAGGGGTCGGTGGGACTGAAGCTTTCTTT
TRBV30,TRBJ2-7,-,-,CAWFQGVIELEQYF,TGTGCCTGGTTCCAAGGGGTGATCGAACTCGAGCAGTACTTC
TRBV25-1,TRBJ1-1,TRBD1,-,CASLGTGSAFF,TGTGCCAGCCTCGGGACAGGGTCAGCTTTCTTT
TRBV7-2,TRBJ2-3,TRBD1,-,CASSRTGPVDTQYF,TGTGCCAGCAGCCGGACAGGACCCGTGGATACGCAGTATTTT
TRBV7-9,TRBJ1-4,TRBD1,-,CASSSRRGFDEKLFF,TGTGCCAGCAGCAGCCGCAGGGGGTTTGATGAAAAACTGTTTTTT
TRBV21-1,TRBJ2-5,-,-,CASTSDGGMIQETQYF,TGTGCCAGCACCTCTGACGGAGGTATGATCCAAGAGACCCAGTACTTC
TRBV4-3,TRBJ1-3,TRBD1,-,CASSQVTPGTVGNTIYF,TGCGCCAGCAGCCAAGTCACCCCCGGGACAGTCGGAAACACCATATATTTT
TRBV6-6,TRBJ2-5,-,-,CASSYFTETQETQYF,TGTGCCAGCAGTTACTTTACGGAGACCCAAGAGACCCAGTACTTC
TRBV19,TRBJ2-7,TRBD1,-,CASSFSTGGGYEQYF,TGTGCCAGTAGTTTTTCGACAGGGGGTGGCTACGAGCAGTACTTC
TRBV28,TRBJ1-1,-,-,CASSTGQLNTEAFF,TGTGCCAGCAGTACAGGACAGCTCAACACTGAAGCTTTCTTT
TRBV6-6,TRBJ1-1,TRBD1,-,CASRSTGNRMNTEAFF,TGTGCCAGCAGATCGACAGGGAATAGGATGAACACTGAAGCTTTCTTT
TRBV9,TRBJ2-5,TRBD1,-,CASSYGTEIQETQYF,TGTGCCAGCAGCTATGGGACAGAAATTCAAGAGACCCAGTACTTC
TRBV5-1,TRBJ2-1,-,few,CASSLAYNEQFF,TGCGCCAGCAGCTTGGCGTACAATGAGCAGTTCTTC
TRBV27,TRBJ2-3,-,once,CASSLFGDTQYF,TGTGCCAGCAGTTTATTCGGAGATACGCAGTATTTT
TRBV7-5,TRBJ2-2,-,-,CVRSPPPAHGELFF,TGTGTCAGAAGCCCACCCCCAGCGCACGGGGAGCTGTTTTTT
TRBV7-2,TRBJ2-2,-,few,CASSLGQARGGELFF,TGTGCCAGCAGCTTGGGGCAGGCAAGAGGCGGGGAGCTGTTTTTT
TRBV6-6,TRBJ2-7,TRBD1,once,CASSYSGQGRTHEQYF,TGTGCCAGCAGTTACTCTGGACAGGGCAGAACCCACGAGCAGTACTTC
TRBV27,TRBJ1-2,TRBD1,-,CASSLFEGGGYTF,TGTGCCAGCAGTTTGTTCGAAGGGGGCGGCTACACCTTC
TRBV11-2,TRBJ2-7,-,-,CASSLGRSAYEQYF,TGTGCCAGCAGCTTAGGTCGGTCCGCCTACGAGCAGTACTTC
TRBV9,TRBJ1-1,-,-,CASSERGWANTEAFF,TGTGCCAGCAGCGAGAGGGGGTGGGCGAACACTGAAGCTTTCTTT
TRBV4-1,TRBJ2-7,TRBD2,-,CASSQRGLAGASYEQYF,TGCGCCAGCAGCCAACGGGGACTAGCGGGGGCCTCCTACGAGCAGTACTTC
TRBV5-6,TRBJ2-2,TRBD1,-,CASSLGARGPNTGELFF,TGTGCCAGCAGCTTGGGGGCGAGGGGGCCGAACACCGGGGAGCTGTTTTTT
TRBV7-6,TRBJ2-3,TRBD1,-,CASSLRTGQGTADTQYF,TGTGCCAGCAGCCTCAGAACCGGACAGGGGACCGCAGATACGCAGTATTTT
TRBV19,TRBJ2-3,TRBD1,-,CASSGQGSTDTQYF,TGTGCCAGTTCTGGACAGGGCAGCACAGATACGCAGTATTTT